These T cell receptor beta chains were read from a single sample in a study of T cells in Graves' hyperthyroidism and ophthalmopathy. TCRdb re-analysed the multiplex PCR reads in MiXCR, keeping a single row per CDR3 protein. Altogether over 450,000 distinct CDR3 sequences are present, under 20% being singletons, with the ten largest covering around 17%. The specimen sequenced was blood. The receptor set was obtained from a woman aged 18-30 years with Graves' ophthalmopathy. The CDR3 runs from the conserved cysteine through the conserved F or W. D genes are given only for firm matches. The size entry is marked missing in some rows and otherwise reads once, few, many or a size class.

d_call j_call cdr3_length clone_size v_call cdr3_nt cdr3_aa
TRBD1 TRBJ1-6 15 many TRBV28 TGTGCCAGCAGTCCCGGGACAGCCAATAATTCACCCCTCCACTTT CASSPGTANNSPLHF
- TRBJ2-3 14 many TRBV28 TGTGCCAGCAGTTTAAGACGCAACACAGATACGCAGTATTTT CASSLRRNTDTQYF
TRBD1 TRBJ2-7 14 - TRBV15 TGTGCCACCAGCAGAATGACAGGGGGCTACGAGCAGTACTTC CATSRMTGGYEQYF
- TRBJ2-3 13 few TRBV29-1 TGCAGCGTTTCAGGAGGTATCGCAGATACGCAGTATTTT CSVSGGIADTQYF
- TRBJ1-4 15 many TRBV2 TGTGCCAGCAACCCTGGTAGGCAGGGTGATGAAAAACTGTTTTTT CASNPGRQGDEKLFF
TRBD1 TRBJ1-1 15 once TRBV6-9 TGTGCCAGCAGTTACATGACAGGGATGAACACTGAAGCTTTCTTT CASSYMTGMNTEAFF
- TRBJ2-7 15 many TRBV6-5 TGTGCCAGCAGTTACGGGGCGGAGATTGCCTACGAGCAGTACTTC CASSYGAEIAYEQYF
TRBD1 TRBJ1-5 16 many TRBV18 TGTGCCAGCTCACCACAGGGGGCGGTGAGCAATCAGCCCCAGCATTTT CASSPQGAVSNQPQHF
TRBD1 TRBJ1-1 14 - TRBV5-4 TGTGCCAGCAGGCCAGGGGGCCCAGGGGGTCGGGCTTTCTTT CASRPGGPGGRAFF
TRBD1 TRBJ1-4 18 - TRBV5-4 TGTGCCAGCAGCTTGGGAGGCGTGGGGGACAGAAATAATGAAAAACTGTTTTTT CASSLGGVGDRNNEKLFF
- TRBJ2-3 14 - TRBV9 TGTGCCAGCAGCGTAGATAAAGGGCCAGATACGCAGTATTTT CASSVDKGPDTQYF
- TRBJ1-2 14 many TRBV30 TGTGCCTGGAGTTCCGGGACGGCAACGACGGGCTACACCTTC CAWSSGTATTGYTF
- TRBJ2-5 13 - TRBV20-1 TGCAGTGCTAGATCGGGGGCCTCGTGGACCCAGTACTTC CSARSGASWTQYF
- TRBJ2-7 14 many TRBV4-3 TGCGCCAGCAGCCAAGGCAGGGTGTCCTACGAGCAGTACTTC CASSQGRVSYEQYF
TRBD1 TRBJ1-2 15 - TRBV6-6 TGTGCCAGCAGTTACCGGGACAGGGGTGTCTATGGCTACACCTTC CASSYRDRGVYGYTF
- TRBJ1-2 12 - TRBV28 TGTGCCAGCATCAACCCTGGGGAGGGCTACACCTTC CASINPGEGYTF
- TRBJ1-5 16 many TRBV15 TGTGCCACCAGCAGAGATGAAGCCAGGGCGAATCAGCCCCAGCATTTT CATSRDEARANQPQHF
TRBD1 TRBJ2-1 16 few TRBV18 TGTGCCAGCTCACCATCCGGGACAGGGTCCTACAATGAGCAGTTCTTC CASSPSGTGSYNEQFF
- TRBJ2-5 15 many TRBV3-1 TGTGCCAGCAGCCAAGATTACCGGGGTCAAGAGACCCAGTACTTC CASSQDYRGQETQYF
- TRBJ1-5 15 - TRBV27 TGTGCCAGCAGATCAGGACAGTATAGCAATCAGCCCCAGCATTTT CASRSGQYSNQPQHF
TRBD2 TRBJ2-1 15 many TRBV20-1 TGCAGTGCTACTAGCGGGGGGAGGGGGGTCAATGAGCAGTTCTTC CSATSGGRGVNEQFF
- TRBJ2-2 16 many TRBV27 TGTGCCAGCAGTAGTAGTACGGGCTGGGGCACCGGGGAGCTGTTTTTT CASSSSTGWGTGELFF